This T cell receptor (beta chain) derives from a study of blood T cell repertoires in COVID-19. Study summary: Both acute and convalescent COVID-19 samples were obtained from the United States, Italy and Spain. From T cells, B-cell-depleted T cells, or PBMCs came the material, which was cDNA or gDNA.

Original handling: Amplification with reference gene primers provided the estimates of nucleated cell counts. Produced via immunoSEQ multiplex PCR; TCRdb's table is partial and in-frame only. D and trimming come from the DNA, and the V and J calls and clone size come from that table. The table has around 120,000 clones, around 89% seen once. The CDR3 sequence is 13 residues long. The V end was cut by 1 base, the J end by 11 bases, with 15 bases between. Looked up from germline, CDR1 is SGHKS and CDR2 is YYEKEE (reference sequence). This clonotype was sampled from a woman aged 60-75 years with COVID-19, enrolled during active disease. The source material was peripheral blood. J is TRBJ1-1 and V is TRBV5-5; perhaps TRBD1 as D (5 bases). The CDR3 loop reads CASSLFWSQGAFF. The CDR3 region has the DNA TGTGCCAGCAGCTTGTTCTGGAGTCAGGGTGCTTTCTTT.